The 15 T cell receptor beta chains below all came from one sample that was sequenced in a study of T-cell reconstitution after alpha-beta-depleted transplantation in children. Using unique molecular identifiers, the investigators prepared the TCRbeta library. TCRdb analysed the PCR reads with MiXCR anew, one entry per CDR3 protein. This sample has 250,000 to 400,000 distinct CDR3 sequences, with 20% to 30% found just once. The input for sequencing was PBMCs, mostly from graft donor cells, taken 180 days after TCRalphabeta/CD19-depleted stem cell transplant. These receptors were collected from a male patient aged 5 to 17 who had a stem cell transplant for acute lymphoblastic leukemia, so the T cells may come from the graft donor.

V usage is TRBV7-9 and J usage is TRBJ1-2, with unresolved D. This CDR3 comprises 13 residues. CDR1 and CDR2 from the germline V gene are SEHNR and FQNEAQ (reference sequence). V gave up 3 bases and J gave up 8 bases, with 13 bases separating them. The CDR3: CASSFTSVLGYTF. The CDR3 nucleotides read TGTGCCAGCAGCTTTACCAGCGTTCTGGGCTACACCTTC.

The chain couples TRBV5-1 to TRBJ2-7; D tentatively fits TRBD1 or TRBD2 (6 bases each). Germline V gene sequence: CDR1 SGHRS, CDR2 YFSETQ. The CDR3 is made up of 15 amino acids. Trimming removed 4 bases from V and 3 bases from J, with 17 bases in between. CDR3 amino acids: CASSNRGPGSYEQYF. In DNA form, the CDR3 reads TGCGCCAGCAGCAACCGGGGGCCGGGGAGCTACGAGCAGTACTTC.

The gene calls are TRBV12-3 or TRBV12-4 and TRBJ2-2, with TRBD2 identical over 7 bases. The CDR3 spans 14 residues. The V segment lost 7 bases and the J segment 1 base; nucleotides outside the gene matches: 3. The CDR3 loop reads CASIAGGNTGELFF. The CDR3 nucleotides are TGTGCCAGCATAGCGGGTGGGAACACCGGGGAGCTGTTTTTT.

This clonotype was seen only a few times. The gene calls are TRBV5-1 and TRBJ2-1; TRBD2 matches at 16 bases. The trim removed 4 bases at V and 7 bases at J, leaving 14 bases unmatched. CDR3 length equals 19 residues. Germline V gives CDR1 SGHRS, CDR2 YFSETQ. The DNA of the CDR3 is TGCGCCAGCAGCCCGCTCGGGACTAGCGGGAGGGAAGCACAGAATGAGCAGTTCTTC. Amino acid sequence: CASSPLGTSGREAQNEQFF.

This sequence joins TRBV10-3 and TRBJ2-5, with a weak D call TRBD1 (7 bases). The ends were cut back, 7 bases at V and 5 bases at J, with 14 bases in the middle. This CDR3 region has 13 residues. Germline lookup yields CDR1 ENHRY and CDR2 SYGVKD. CDR3 sequence (DNA): TGTGCCATCAAGGAGGGGGCCGGGGAGACCCAGTACTTC. Translating gives CAIKEGAGETQYF.

This chain links TRBV20-1 with TRBJ2-1, with D perhaps given as TRBD1 or TRBD2 (6 bases each). Trimming took 3 bases from V and 0 from J, leaving 18 bases between them. From germline, CDR1 is DFQATT and CDR2 SNEGSKA (reference sequence). The CDR3 sequence is 17 residues long. Here the CDR3 reads CSARGPTGGSSYNEQFF. The DNA for the CDR3 is TGCAGTGCTAGGGGCCCTACCGGGGGCAGCTCCTACAATGAGCAGTTCTTC.

This clonotype came up a few times. This chain joins TRBV7-8 and TRBJ2-6; D not certain. CDR3 length equals 14 residues. Trimming removed 2 bases at V and 3 bases at J, with 5 bases between. Germline V gene sequence: CDR1 SGHVS, CDR2 FQNEAQ. Here the CDR3 reads CASSLWGGANVLTF. CDR3 bases: TGTGCCAGCAGCTTATGGGGTGGGGCCAACGTCCTGACTTTC.

This clonotype was detected only a few times. The chain links TRBV20-1 to TRBJ1-6, with a tentative D call TRBD1 (5 bases). Per the germline V gene, CDR1 is DFQATT and CDR2 is SNEGSKA (reference sequence). The CDR3 sequence is 15 residues long. V was pared by 0 bases and J by 3 bases, with 9 bases between. The CDR3 loop reads CSARDAGRYNSPLHF. CDR3 nucleotides: TGCAGTGCTAGAGATGCGGGGCGCTATAATTCACCCCTCCACTTT.

This clonotype was counted a few times. This chain links TRBV15 with TRBJ2-7; weak D call: TRBD2 (5 bases). V lost 5 bases to trimming and J lost 0 bases, with 8 bases between them. This CDR3 contains 13 residues. Germline V CDR1 and CDR2: LNHNV, YYDKDF (reference sequence). The CDR3, as DNA: TGTGCCACCAGCGGGAGCGGCTCCTACGAGCAGTACTTC. This sequence encodes CATSGSGSYEQYF.

The CDR3 DNA is TGTGCCACCAGTGTAGTAGCGGGAGGCCAAAGTAGGTCCTACAATGAGCAGTTCTTC. Its protein is CATSVVAGGQSRSYNEQFF. The genes are TRBV24-1 and TRBJ2-1, with 10 bases that match TRBD2. V dropped 5 bases and J dropped 1; count of bases not matched to a gene: 13. This CDR3 is built from 19 residues. The V gene's germline CDR1 is KGHDR and CDR2 SFDVKD.

In its sample, this clonotype was seen a few times. The chain links TRBV28 to TRBJ2-5, with a tentative D call TRBD2 (6 bases). The CDR3 runs 14 residues. The ends were cut back, 4 bases at V and 4 bases at J, with 13 bases in the middle. In germline, CDR1 is MDHEN, CDR2 SYDVKM. Written as DNA, the CDR3 is TGTGCCAGCAGTTCCCCCGCGGGGAGAGAGACCCAGTACTTC. Translating it yields CASSSPAGRETQYF.

The chain combines TRBV12-5 with TRBJ1-2; unclear D gene. Germline CDR1 reads LGHNT; CDR2 reads FRNRAP. With 0 bases removed from V and 6 bases from J, the gap between germline ends came to 11 bases. There are 14 residues in the CDR3. The CDR3 nucleotides are TGTGCTAGTGGTTTGGTAGAGGAGGGTCATGGCTACACCTTC. This gives the protein CASGLVEEGHGYTF.

The gene calls are TRBV19 and TRBJ2-2; a weak D match, TRBD2 (5 bases). V lost 9 bases, J lost 6 bases, and 11 bases lay in between. This CDR3 is 12 amino acids long. CDR1 and CDR2 (germline): LNHDA, SQIVND (reference sequence). The chain's CDR3 is CASRQAAGELFF. For the CDR3, the DNA is TGTGCCAGCCGCCAAGCGGCCGGGGAGCTGTTTTTT. The full variable domain, its missing parts supplied by reference TRBV19 and TRBJ2-2, is DGGITQSPKYLFRKEGQNVTLSCEQNLNHDAMYWYRQDPGQGLRLIYYSQIVNDFQKGDIAEGYSVSREKKESFPLTVTSAQKNPTAFYLCASRQAAGELFFGEGSRLTVL.

This clonotype was recorded once. The V and J genes are TRBV12-3 or TRBV12-4 and TRBJ1-5, with 10 bases identical to TRBD1. V lost 6 bases and J lost 0; bases outside the gene matches: 8. The CDR3 has 17 residues. The CDR3 is CASSETGQGFSNQPQHF. As DNA, the CDR3 is TGTGCCAGCAGCGAGACGGGACAGGGGTTTAGCAATCAGCCCCAGCATTTT.

This clonotype was seen at least ten times. The J gene is TRBJ2-1, the V gene TRBV10-1; TRBD2 is a possible D gene (6 bases). Germline-derived CDR1 and CDR2 are WNHNN and SYGVQD (reference sequence). The V end was cut by 0 bases, the J end by 0 bases, with 15 bases between. This CDR3 is 18 amino acids long. In nucleotides, the CDR3 is TGCGCCAGCAGTGAGTCGGGACCCGGGACTTACTCCTACAATGAGCAGTTCTTC. This translates into CASSESGPGTYSYNEQFF.